This is a list of T cell receptor beta chains from one sample in a study of blood T cell repertoires in COVID-19. Measured with immunoSEQ multiplex PCR; TCRdb has only the in-frame clones, and not every one. The sample has 80,000 to 90,000 clones, 75% to 90% seen once. Sequenced: peripheral blood. These receptors originate from an elderly man with active or convalescent COVID-19. The CDR3 runs from the conserved cysteine through the conserved F or W. Fields, in order: J gene, V gene, CDR3 protein.

>TRBJ1-1|TRBV18
CASSPPVWNTEAFF
>TRBJ1-1|TRBV9
CASSGDRDTEAFF
>TRBJ1-1|TRBV4-3
CASSQYIGQGREAFF
>TRBJ2-5|TRBV18
CASSPPSGQGETQYF
>TRBJ2-7|TRBV6-2/TRBV6-3
CASSYVAGSVGEQYF
>TRBJ2-5|TRBV2
CASSEDFLGQGKTQYF
>TRBJ1-1|TRBV7-2
CASSRGGAGNTEAFF
>TRBJ2-1|TRBV13
CASSPQTSGRWNEQFF
>TRBJ2-1|TRBV2
CASSDGTSGSYNEQFF
>TRBJ2-7|TRBV6-2/TRBV6-3
CASSPRVGEQYF
>TRBJ2-7|TRBV6-5
CASRRTSGDEQYF
>TRBJ2-3|TRBV5-1
CASSSGQGSDTQYF
>TRBJ2-2|TRBV9
CASSPRQGNTGELFF
>TRBJ2-7|TRBV5-4
CASSPVGGAREQYF
>TRBJ2-3|TRBV29-1
CSVSLGSGALKQYF
>TRBJ1-1|TRBV3-1/TRBV3-2
CASTRWAFSEAFF
>TRBJ1-2|TRBV19
CASSINRDRESNYGYTF
>TRBJ2-1|TRBV27
CASCRLGLAGAKEQFF
>TRBJ2-4|TRBV29-1
CSGGQGIGVDIQYF
>TRBJ1-4|TRBV18
CASSMGQLNEKLFF
>TRBJ2-7|TRBV23-1
CASSQSRTGVDEQYF
>TRBJ2-5|TRBV19
CASSKTTRGRRETQYF
>TRBJ1-1|TRBV5-6
CASSLQKTGGVTEAFF
>TRBJ2-7|TRBV2
CASRNRGSDLNEQYF